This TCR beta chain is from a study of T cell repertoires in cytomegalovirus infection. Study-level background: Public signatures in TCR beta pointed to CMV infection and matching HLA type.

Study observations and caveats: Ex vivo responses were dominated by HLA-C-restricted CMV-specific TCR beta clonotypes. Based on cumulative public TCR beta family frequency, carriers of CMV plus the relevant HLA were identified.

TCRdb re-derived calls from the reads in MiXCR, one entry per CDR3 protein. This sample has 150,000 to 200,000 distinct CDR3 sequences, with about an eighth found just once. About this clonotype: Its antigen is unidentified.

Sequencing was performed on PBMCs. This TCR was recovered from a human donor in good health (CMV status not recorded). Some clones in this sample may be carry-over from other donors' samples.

The DNA of the CDR3 is TGTGCCAGCAGCCGAGAGCAGAACACTGAAGCTTTCTTT. Amino acid sequence: CASSREQNTEAFF. The chain is built from TRBV5-4 and TRBJ1-1; D remains ambiguous. Germline V lookup: CDR1 SGHNT, CDR2 YYREEE (reference sequence). V was clipped by 4 bases and J by 1 base, with 8 bases between them. CDR3 size: 13 residues. Together with reference TRBV5-4 and TRBJ1-1, the CDR3 gives the full variable domain: ETGVTQSPTHLIKTRGQQVTLRCSSQSGHNTVSWYQQALGQGPQFIFQYYREEENGRGNFPPRFSGLQFPNYSSELNVNALELDDSALYLCASSREQNTEAFFGQGTRLTVV.